These T cell receptor beta chains were read from a single sample in a study of beta chain features in type 1 diabetes. Assay: immunoSEQ multiplex PCR; the TCRdb copy retains only in-frame clones and omits some. Of under 20,000 clones detected, about 70% appear once; the ten largest clones hold 0.79%. Material for sequencing was stem cell memory CD4+ T cells from blood. The source of these receptors is a man aged 25 to 45 with type 1 diabetes. CDR3s include the opening cysteine and the closing phenylalanine or tryptophan. The order of the fields is J gene, clone size, V gene, D gene, CDR3 length, CDR3 protein, CDR3 DNA. A D gene is named only where the DNA matches it firmly. Only part of the rows carry a size: once, few, many, or a class if the clone is expanded.

>TRBJ2-1|-|TRBV4-3|-|16
CASSQDHLVRQDEQFF
TGCGCCAGCAGCCAAGATCATCTAGTGAGGCAAGATGAGCAGTTCTTC
>TRBJ2-7|-|TRBV5-6|TRBD1|15
CASSLEGQGFYEQYF
TGTGCCAGCAGCTTGGAGGGACAGGGATTCTACGAGCAGTACTTC
>TRBJ2-1|few|TRBV4-2|-|15
CASSQDGGTNNEQFF
TGTGCCAGCAGCCAAGATGGCGGGACCAACAATGAGCAGTTCTTC
>TRBJ1-2|-|TRBV9|TRBD1|14
CASSPGTDPYGYTF
TGTGCCAGCAGCCCGGGGACAGACCCTTATGGCTACACCTTC
>TRBJ1-1|-|TRBV7-2|-|13
CASSAGFLGEAFF
TGTGCCAGCAGCGCCGGGTTTTTGGGTGAAGCTTTCTTT
>TRBJ1-5|few|TRBV6-1|-|14
CASKQGPTAQPQHF
TGTGCCAGCAAACAGGGTCCGACGGCTCAGCCCCAGCATTTT
>TRBJ2-7|-|TRBV11-3|-|14
CASSLGGNSYEQYF
TGTGCCAGCAGCCTCGGCGGGAACTCCTACGAGCAGTACTTC
>TRBJ2-2|few|TRBV7-3|TRBD1|14
CASRRQGNAGELFF
TGTGCCAGCAGGCGACAGGGGAACGCCGGGGAGCTGTTTTTT
>TRBJ2-2|-|TRBV4-1|TRBD1|16
CASSHLTGGGSGELFF
TGCGCCAGCAGCCACCTGACAGGGGGGGGTTCCGGGGAGCTGTTTTTT
>TRBJ2-1|few|TRBV7-2|-|16
CASSRGQGSSYNEQFF
TGTGCCAGCAGCCGGGGTCAAGGGAGCTCCTACAATGAGCAGTTCTTC
>TRBJ1-5|-|TRBV7-9|TRBD1|12
CASSSGGQPQHF
TGTGCCAGCAGCTCAGGGGGTCAGCCCCAGCATTTT
>TRBJ1-2|-|TRBV20-1|-|11
CSARKDHGYTF
TGCAGTGCGCGGAAGGATCATGGCTACACCTTC
>TRBJ2-7|-|TRBV10-3|-|13
CAISGGDSYEQYF
TGTGCCATCAGTGGCGGGGATTCCTACGAGCAGTACTTC
>TRBJ2-5|once|TRBV11-3|-|13
CASSFGERETQYF
TGTGCCAGCAGCTTTGGGGAGAGGGAGACCCAGTACTTC
>TRBJ2-1|few|TRBV6-6|TRBD1|14
CASSQAQGAREQFF
TGTGCCAGCAGTCAAGCTCAGGGGGCAAGGGAGCAGTTCTTC
>TRBJ1-2|-|TRBV9|-|16
CASSARGAGANYGYTF
TGTGCCAGCAGCGCCCGGGGGGCAGGGGCGAACTATGGCTACACCTTC
>TRBJ1-2|-|TRBV5-1|-|15
CASSLEAGAYYGYTF
TGCGCCAGCAGCTTGGAGGCAGGGGCATACTATGGCTACACCTTC
>TRBJ2-7|-|TRBV7-9|-|11
CASSLVAEQYF
TGTGCCAGCAGCTTAGTAGCCGAGCAGTACTTC
>TRBJ2-3|-|TRBV15|-|14
CATSRDRGTDTQYF
TGTGCCACCAGCAGAGACAGGGGAACAGATACGCAGTATTTT
>TRBJ2-5|-|TRBV29-1|-|16
CSVKQGGNLGQETQYF
TGCAGCGTAAAACAGGGGGGGAATTTGGGGCAAGAGACCCAGTACTTC
>TRBJ2-1|once|TRBV6-1|TRBD2|15
CASNPTSGSYNEQFF
TGTGCCAGCAATCCCACTAGCGGGAGTTACAATGAGCAGTTCTTC
>TRBJ1-4|-|TRBV4-3|TRBD1|15
CASSQEGVTGEKLFF
TGCGCCAGCAGCCAAGAAGGAGTGACAGGGGAAAAACTGTTTTTT
>TRBJ2-2|-|TRBV7-8|-|14
CASNPSRDTGELFF
TGTGCCAGCAACCCTTCCCGGGACACCGGGGAGCTGTTTTTT
>TRBJ2-6|-|TRBV18|-|15
CASSHRISGANVLTF
TGTGCCAGCTCACATAGAATCTCTGGGGCCAACGTCCTGACTTTC
>TRBJ2-1|few|TRBV7-9|TRBD2|14
CASSRRTSANEQFF
TGTGCCAGCAGCCGACGGACTAGCGCCAATGAGCAGTTCTTC
>TRBJ2-2|-|TRBV7-2|-|16
CASSPGPRRDTGELFF
TGTGCCAGCAGTCCCGGGCCAAGGCGGGACACCGGGGAGCTGTTTTTT
>TRBJ2-5|few|TRBV18|-|11
CASSLEETQYF
TGTGCCAGCTCACTAGAAGAGACCCAGTACTTC
>TRBJ2-2|-|TRBV5-1|-|17
CASSAAPGAANTGELFF
TGCGCCAGCAGCGCGGCCCCCGGTGCGGCCAACACCGGGGAGCTGTTTTTT
>TRBJ1-3|-|TRBV2|-|16
CASSFGSGRSLNTIYF
TGTGCCAGCAGCTTCGGGTCAGGGAGGTCCTTGAACACCATATATTTT
>TRBJ1-4|few|TRBV28|-|16
CASSPARGSTNEKLFF
TGTGCCAGCAGTCCAGCTCGGGGGTCAACTAATGAAAAACTGTTTTTT
>TRBJ2-3|-|TRBV5-4|TRBD2|17
CASSTGLAGGTTGTQYF
TGTGCCAGCAGCACGGGACTAGCGGGGGGCACGACAGGTACGCAGTATTTT
>TRBJ2-7|-|TRBV29-1|TRBD1|16
CSVDGTGGERGYEQYF
TGCAGCGTTGACGGGACAGGGGGCGAAAGGGGCTACGAGCAGTACTTC
>TRBJ2-5|-|TRBV5-4|TRBD1|13
CASSLRQGETQYF
TGTGCCAGCAGCTTGAGACAGGGAGAGACCCAGTACTTC
>TRBJ2-1|-|TRBV7-9|TRBD1|16
CASSLASGQPYNEQFF
TGTGCCAGCAGCTTAGCGTCGGGACAGCCCTACAATGAGCAGTTCTTC
>TRBJ1-2|-|TRBV5-6|TRBD1|15
CASSLVDREGDGYTF
TGTGCCAGCAGCTTGGTGGACAGGGAAGGGGATGGCTACACCTTC
>TRBJ2-7|-|TRBV4-3|-|15
CASSPTLSGRYEQYF
TGCGCCAGCAGCCCTACTTTGTCAGGGCGATACGAGCAGTACTTC
>TRBJ2-1|-|TRBV6-5|-|15
CASTFLPTGINEQFF
TGTGCCAGCACCTTCCTCCCGACAGGTATCAATGAGCAGTTCTTC
>TRBJ2-3|-|TRBV29-1|-|15
CSVEGAGAAVDTQYF
TGCAGCGTTGAAGGGGCGGGGGCGGCGGTAGATACGCAGTATTTT
>TRBJ2-7|few|TRBV5-1|-|13
CASRSAGTYEQYF
TGCGCCAGCAGATCCGCGGGGACCTACGAGCAGTACTTC
>TRBJ1-5|once|TRBV5-1|-|15
CASSLGGAGNQPQHF
TGCGCCAGCAGCTTAGGCGGGGCTGGGAATCAGCCCCAGCATTTT
>TRBJ1-1|once|TRBV5-6|TRBD1|15
CASSLVDRGNTEAFF
TGTGCCAGCAGCTTAGTGGACAGGGGGAACACTGAAGCTTTCTTT
>TRBJ2-1|-|TRBV7-9|-|14
CASLPSYSYNEQFF
TGTGCCAGCCTCCCCAGTTACTCCTACAATGAGCAGTTCTTC
>TRBJ1-1|-|TRBV29-1|TRBD1|12
CSVGQGLAEAFF
TGCAGCGTAGGACAGGGCCTCGCTGAAGCTTTCTTT
>TRBJ2-5|-|TRBV28|TRBD2|17
CASSPFPRRGGQETQYF
TGTGCCAGCAGCCCCTTCCCCCGTCGGGGGGGCCAAGAGACCCAGTACTTC
>TRBJ1-2|-|TRBV7-9|-|14
CASSQIAGWNGYTF
TGTGCCAGCAGCCAAATTGCAGGGTGGAATGGCTACACCTTC
>TRBJ1-5|-|TRBV7-2|-|13
CASTQGSNQPQHF
TGTGCCAGCACTCAGGGAAGCAATCAGCCCCAGCATTTT
>TRBJ2-5|-|TRBV7-9|-|13
CASIPSPGETQYF
TGTGCCAGCATCCCCAGTCCGGGGGAGACCCAGTACTTC
>TRBJ2-7|-|TRBV7-2|TRBD1|14
CASSPGTGAYEQYF
TGTGCCAGCAGCCCCGGGACAGGGGCCTACGAGCAGTACTTC
>TRBJ2-2|-|TRBV2|TRBD2|14
CASTLAGAVGELFF
TGTGCCAGCACACTAGCGGGGGCTGTCGGGGAGCTGTTTTTT
>TRBJ1-4|-|TRBV28|-|11
CASGSLEKLFF
TGTGCCAGCGGTAGCTTGGAAAAACTGTTTTTT
>TRBJ2-6|-|TRBV4-3|TRBD1|18
CASSQDAGGSFGANVLTF
TGCGCCAGCAGCCAAGATGCAGGGGGCTCTTTCGGGGCCAACGTCCTGACTTTC
>TRBJ2-2|-|TRBV11-3|-|15
CASSLGTANTGELFF
TGTGCCAGCAGCTTAGGGACAGCGAACACCGGGGAGCTGTTTTTT
>TRBJ2-5|once|TRBV2|-|13
CAAGKGGGKTQYF
TGTGCCGCTGGGAAAGGGGGCGGGAAGACCCAGTACTTC
>TRBJ2-1|-|TRBV10-3|-|12
CAISETVNEQFF
TGTGCCATCAGTGAGACGGTCAATGAGCAGTTCTTC
>TRBJ2-5|-|TRBV5-1|-|15
CASLIGDSVGETQYF
TGCGCCAGCCTTATAGGGGACTCCGTAGGGGAGACCCAGTACTTC